A single sample is the source of the 12 T cell receptor beta chains below, sequenced in a study of patients and donors after allogeneic stem cell transplantation. Using its own MiXCR run on the RT-PCR reads, TCRdb lists one record per CDR3 protein. This table holds about 90,000 distinct CDR3 sequences, around 46% found once. Specimen: blood, either unsorted or a sorted T cell fraction (not recorded which). The source is a human donor who was either an allogeneic HSCT recipient or a stem cell or donor lymphocyte infusion donor (not recorded which). It is not recorded whose cells these are; they may come from a transplant donor.

The genes are TRBV3-1 and TRBJ1-3; D unresolved. CDR3 size: 17 residues. Trimming took 4 bases from V and 0 from J, leaving 16 bases between them. Germline V CDR1 and CDR2: LGHDT, YNNKEL (reference sequence). This CDR3 is CASSRRTDGRSGNTIYF. The CDR3 region has the DNA TGTGCCAGCAGCCGTCGGACGGACGGACGCTCTGGAAACACCATATATTTT. The whole variable domain, remainder taken from reference TRBV3-1 and TRBJ1-3, is DTAVSQTPKYLVTQMGNDKSIKCEQNLGHDTMYWYKQDSKKFLKIMFSYNNKELIINETVPNRFSPKSPDKAHLNLHINSLELGDSAVYFCASSRRTDGRSGNTIYFGEGSWLTVV.

There are a few counts of this clonotype. This chain joins TRBV28 and TRBJ1-3; D not resolved. Trimming removed 3 bases from V and 3 bases from J, with 9 bases in between. This CDR3 contains 14 residues. Germline V CDR1 and CDR2: MDHEN, SYDVKM. This CDR3 is CASSLGPDGNTIYF. CDR3 DNA sequence: TGTGCCAGCAGTTTGGGCCCGGATGGAAACACCATATATTTT. The complete variable domain, with remaining parts taken from reference TRBV28 and TRBJ1-3, reads DVKVTQSSRYLVKRTGEKVFLECVQDMDHENMFWYRQDPGLGLRLIYFSYDVKMKEKGDIPEGYSVSREKKERFSLILESASTNQTSMYLCASSLGPDGNTIYFGEGSWLTVV.

The J gene is TRBJ1-1, the V gene TRBV7-8; maybe TRBD1 (6 bases). The CDR3 spans 15 residues. Deletions cut 0 bases from V and 0 bases from J, with 8 bases between. Germline V CDR1 and CDR2: SGHVS, FQNEAQ. This CDR3 reads CASSLATGMNTEAFF. The CDR3 coding sequence is TGTGCCAGCAGCTTAGCGACAGGCATGAACACTGAAGCTTTCTTT.

V gene TRBV4-3 combines with J gene TRBJ2-1; 11 bases agree with TRBD2. This CDR3 has 18 amino acids. The germline CDR1 and CDR2 sequences are LGHNA and YSLEER. Losses at the gene ends were 0 bases for V and 2 bases for J; bases not matched to a gene: 6. CDR3 in DNA: TGCGCCAGCAGCCAAGAAACTAGCGGGAGTGTCCCCTACAATGAGCAGTTCTTC. This gives the protein CASSQETSGSVPYNEQFF.

This sequence joins TRBV19 and TRBJ1-1; a weak D match, TRBD1 (6 bases). V was shortened by 5 bases and J by 6 bases, with 13 bases between the two germline ends. The germline gives CDR1 LNHDA, CDR2 SQIVND (reference sequence). This CDR3 spans 13 amino acids. This chain's CDR3 is CASSPWDNPEAFF. The CDR3 DNA is TGTGCCAGTAGTCCCTGGGACAACCCTGAAGCTTTCTTT.

This clonotype was detected once. CDR3 in DNA: TGTGCCAGCAGCTTAGCGAGAGGGGGGACCATCTCCTACAATGAGCAGTTCTTC. Its protein product is CASSLARGGTISYNEQFF. The chain links TRBV7-9 to TRBJ2-1; D is perhaps TRBD1 or TRBD2 (6 bases each). Germline loops: CDR1 SEHNR, CDR2 FQNEAQ (reference sequence). This CDR3 is 18 amino acids long. V gave up 0 bases and J gave up 0 bases, with 15 bases separating them.

This clonotype is a singleton in its sample. The J gene is TRBJ2-5, the V gene TRBV27; D possibly corresponds to TRBD2 (7 bases). Trimming left V 6 bases short and J 5 bases short, with 19 bases between. This CDR3 spans 15 amino acids. Germline-derived CDR1 and CDR2 are MNHEY and SMNVEV (reference sequence). The CDR3 bases are TGTGCCAGCAGCGCACTCACGGGGGGCGTCGAGACCCAGTACTTC. Protein sequence: CASSALTGGVETQYF.

V is TRBV7-2 and J is TRBJ1-5; D is perhaps TRBD1 (5 bases). The CDR3 consists of 13 residues. Germline V CDR1 and CDR2: SGHTA, FQGNSA. V lost 4 bases and J 7 bases, leaving 11 bases between the germline ends. CDR3 in amino acids: CASSSGHGQPQHF. The CDR3 DNA reads as TGTGCCAGCAGCTCAGGGCATGGACAGCCCCAGCATTTT.

The table lists this clonotype with a few counts. This chain connects TRBV6-5 to TRBJ1-4, with D unresolved. The CDR3 loop spans 17 amino acids. Germline CDR1 is MNHEY and CDR2 is SVGAGI. V lost 0 bases and J lost 4, with 15 bases in between. The CDR3 here is CASSYSFVGGFNEKLFF. The DNA for the CDR3 is TGTGCCAGCAGTTACTCGTTTGTAGGAGGTTTTAATGAAAAACTGTTTTTT.

The genes are TRBV4-3 and TRBJ2-3, with TRBD2 matching over 9 bases. Trimming at V came to 1 base and at J to 6 bases, leaving 11 bases not matched to a gene. The CDR3 is 17 residues long. From germline, CDR1 is LGHNA and CDR2 YSLEER. The CDR3, as DNA: TGCGCCAGCAGCCAAGCCGGGACTAGCAGTCGGGCGGATACGCAGTATTTT. Its protein is CASSQAGTSSRADTQYF.

The chain employs TRBV9 and TRBJ2-2; D is uncertain. The CDR3 has 16 residues. V was shortened by 0 bases and J by 1 base, with 10 bases between the two germline ends. Germline V gives CDR1 SGDLS, CDR2 YYNGEE. The CDR3 region has the DNA TGTGCCAGCAGCGTAGGGTGGACCATGAACACCGGGGAGCTGTTTTTT. It yields the protein CASSVGWTMNTGELFF.

This chain connects TRBV3-1 to TRBJ2-7, with 10 bases that match TRBD2. This CDR3 is built from 17 residues. Germline CDR1 and CDR2: LGHDT and YNNKEL (reference sequence). Trimming cost V 5 bases and J 2 bases; bases outside gene matches: 12. The chain's CDR3 is CASSWLNSGTSAYEQYF. The CDR3 nucleotides read TGTGCCAGCAGCTGGTTAAACTCCGGGACTAGCGCCTACGAGCAGTACTTC.